A selection of T cell receptor beta chains follows, all from one sample in a study of blood T cell repertoires in COVID-19. Sequenced by immunoSEQ multiplex PCR; TCRdb stores in-frame clones only, minus some. Here the sample spans roughly 200,000 clones, around 85% being singletons. Sequenced sample: peripheral blood. These receptors were taken from a woman in her sixties or seventies with acute or convalescent COVID-19. Both conserved end residues are part of each CDR3. A D gene is named only where the DNA matches it firmly. The listing skips clone size in some rows; elsewhere it reads once, few, many or a size class.

abundance: .; d_gene: .; j_gene: TRBJ2-5; v_gene: TRBV15; CDR3aa: CATSRVRGVQETQYF; CDR3nt: TGTGCCACCAGCAGAGTACGGGGTGTGCAAGAGACCCAGTACTTC
abundance: .; d_gene: TRBD1; j_gene: TRBJ1-6; v_gene: TRBV3-1/TRBV3-2; CDR3aa: CASRAGTALSSYNSPLHF; CDR3nt: TGTGCCAGCAGGGCCGGGACAGCCCTGAGCTCCTATAATTCACCCCTCCACTTT
abundance: .; d_gene: TRBD1; j_gene: TRBJ1-5; v_gene: TRBV7-8; CDR3aa: CASSLTGGPDQPQHF; CDR3nt: TGTGCCAGCAGCTTGACAGGGGGCCCAGATCAGCCCCAGCATTTT
abundance: .; d_gene: TRBD2; j_gene: TRBJ2-1; v_gene: TRBV27; CDR3aa: CASSLLAGPRGEQFF; CDR3nt: TGTGCCAGCAGTTTGCTAGCGGGACCCCGAGGGGAGCAGTTCTTC
abundance: .; d_gene: TRBD1; j_gene: TRBJ1-1; v_gene: TRBV4-1; CDR3aa: CASSQERRDRGYTEAFF; CDR3nt: TGCGCCAGCAGCCAAGAAAGGAGGGACAGGGGCTACACTGAAGCTTTCTTT
abundance: few; d_gene: .; j_gene: TRBJ1-2; v_gene: TRBV29-1; CDR3aa: CSAGLSYGYTF; CDR3nt: TGCAGCGCGGGACTTTCTTATGGCTACACCTTC
abundance: .; d_gene: TRBD2; j_gene: TRBJ2-1; v_gene: TRBV19; CDR3aa: CASSFLAGTNNEQFF; CDR3nt: TGTGCCAGTAGCTTCCTAGCGGGGACAAACAATGAGCAGTTCTTC
abundance: .; d_gene: TRBD1; j_gene: TRBJ1-1; v_gene: TRBV24-1; CDR3aa: CATSGGQGGVGEAFF; CDR3nt: TGTGCCACCAGCGGCGGACAGGGAGGCGTTGGTGAAGCTTTCTTT
abundance: once; d_gene: .; j_gene: TRBJ1-1; v_gene: TRBV18; CDR3aa: CASSLPGAVPEAFF; CDR3nt: TGTGCCAGCTCACTCCCAGGGGCGGTCCCTGAAGCTTTCTTT
abundance: .; d_gene: .; j_gene: TRBJ1-2; v_gene: TRBV20-1; CDR3aa: CSASSLTGWGYTF; CDR3nt: TGCAGTGCTAGTTCCCTTACAGGATGGGGCTACACCTTC
abundance: .; d_gene: TRBD2; j_gene: TRBJ2-1; v_gene: TRBV30; CDR3aa: CAWTSGDNEQFF; CDR3nt: TGTGCCTGGACTAGCGGGGACAATGAGCAGTTCTTC